The T cell receptor beta chain under discussion was sequenced for a study of cytomegalovirus exposure and HLA in healthy donors. Study-wide findings and caveats: The authors listed roughly 150 TCR beta chains as cytomegalovirus-associated. TCR sequences were mostly rare, though some public TCRs occurred in many donors. A subsequent analysis found that TCR clusters from the first cohort also tended to co-occur in the 120 or so validation repertoires, with 94% of cluster scores above 0.

V lost 5 bases and J lost 11, with 15 bases in between. Germline V gene data show CDR1 as MDHEN and CDR2 as SYDVKM. This CDR3 spans 12 amino acids. To note about this clone: The antigen remains unidentified.

The method was immunoSEQ multiplex PCR; TCRdb's version includes in-frame clones alone and lacks a portion of them. The sample lists about 110,000 clones, around 90% occurring once. The sequence was collected from a woman under 30 in good health and CMV-seronegative. What was sequenced was PBMCs. The chain recombines TRBV28 with TRBJ1-1; D not certain. The CDR3 protein is CASSPPSLEAFF. CDR3 coding DNA: TGTGCCAGCAGTCCACCCTCCTTGGAGGCTTTCTTT.